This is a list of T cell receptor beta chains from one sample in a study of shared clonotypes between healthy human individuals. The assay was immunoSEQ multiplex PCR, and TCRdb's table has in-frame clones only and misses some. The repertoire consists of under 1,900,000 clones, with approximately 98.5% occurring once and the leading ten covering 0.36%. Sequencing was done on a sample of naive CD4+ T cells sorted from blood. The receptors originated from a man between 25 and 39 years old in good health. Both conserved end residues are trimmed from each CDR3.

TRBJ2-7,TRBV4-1,ASSQGEGPLYEQY
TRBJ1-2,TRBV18,ASSMGGTDYGYT
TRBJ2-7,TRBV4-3,ASSRTTGTYEQY
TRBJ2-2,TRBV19,ASSFKANTGELF
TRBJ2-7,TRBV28,ASRPTSPLMRNEQY
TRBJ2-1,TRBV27,ASSSGRASNEQF
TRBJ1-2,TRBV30,AWSVAVGPSYGYT
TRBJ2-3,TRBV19,ASRLVSTDTQY
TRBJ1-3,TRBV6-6,ASSSRTGDLGTIY
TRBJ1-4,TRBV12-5,ASGTREAATNEKLF
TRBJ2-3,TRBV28,ASSLTGTANSRRTDTQY
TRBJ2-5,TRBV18,ASSPTGQGSSETQY
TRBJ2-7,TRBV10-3,AIKDWSSYEQY
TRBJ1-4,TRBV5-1,ASSTGQGKLF
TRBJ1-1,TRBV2,ASHVMNTEAF
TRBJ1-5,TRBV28,ASRINSPNQPQH
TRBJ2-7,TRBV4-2,ASSPRTGSYEQY
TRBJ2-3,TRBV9,ASSVRWGNTDTQY
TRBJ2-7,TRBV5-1,ASSLVGGGYEQY
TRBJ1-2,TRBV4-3,ASSQDPATNYGYT
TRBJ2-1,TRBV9,ASSVGQNNEQF
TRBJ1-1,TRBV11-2,ASSLARGVNTEAF
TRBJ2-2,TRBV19,ASSPRPAGGYTGELF
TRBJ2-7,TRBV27,ASSPGGTRHYEQY
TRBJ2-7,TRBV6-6,ASSQQPGPSVYEQY
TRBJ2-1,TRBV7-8,ASSLESGGSYNEQF
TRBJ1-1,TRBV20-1,SALKGTEAF
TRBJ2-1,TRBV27,ASSPHVSGTDYNEQF
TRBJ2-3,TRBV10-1,ASSDPHSGSTDTQY
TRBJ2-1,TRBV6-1,ASSEVPRREKF
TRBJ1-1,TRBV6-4,ASSDSVRRQRAF
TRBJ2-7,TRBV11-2,ASSVELTGGTYEQY
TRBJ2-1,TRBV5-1,ASSLGPTSVGSYNEQF
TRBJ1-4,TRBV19,ASSIVGIRGPNEKLF
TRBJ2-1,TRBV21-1,ASSNSGRWYNEQF
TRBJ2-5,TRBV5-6,ASSLRQVGETQY
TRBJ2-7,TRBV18,ASSRGDRPTYEQY
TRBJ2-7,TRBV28,ASSPDRGDNYEQY
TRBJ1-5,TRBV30,AWSRDSNQPQH
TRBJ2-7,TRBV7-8,ASSPGLAGVYEQY
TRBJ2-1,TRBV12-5,ASGPSDNEQF
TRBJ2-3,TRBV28,ASSLWVAGTDTQY
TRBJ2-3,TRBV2,ASSLGAGDTQY
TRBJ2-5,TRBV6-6,ASRLGGGKETQY
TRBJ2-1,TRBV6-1,ASSARGNNEQF
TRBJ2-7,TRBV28,ASSLYYEQY
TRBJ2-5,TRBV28,ASSLSQVSEETQY
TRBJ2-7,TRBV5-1,ASSPALAGGPREQY
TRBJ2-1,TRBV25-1,ASSPTGSLVRNEQF
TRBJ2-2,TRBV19,ASIPGSPDTGELF
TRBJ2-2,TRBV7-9,ASSLRDPNTGELF
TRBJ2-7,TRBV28,ASGLYYEQY
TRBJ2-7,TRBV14,ASSPRGKRASYEQY
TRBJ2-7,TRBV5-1,ASSLIPAGEQY
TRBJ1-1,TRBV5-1,ASSRGQIDSTEAF
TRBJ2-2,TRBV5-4,ASTPGQPWNTGELF
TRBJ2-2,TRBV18,ASSYWSLRGRTDTGELF
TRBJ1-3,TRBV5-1,ASSLTSGGLNTIY
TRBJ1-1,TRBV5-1,ASSLAGEGYNTEAF
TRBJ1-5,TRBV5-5,ASSYVGQGSSQPQH